The TCR beta chain under discussion was sequenced for a study of T cells in Graves' hyperthyroidism and ophthalmopathy. Patients with uncontrolled infections, other autoimmune diseases, pregnancy or lactation were excluded. Source material for PBMCs was about 10 ml fresh peripheral blood. General observations from the study: Most thyroid-expanded clonotypes above 0.001 were also found in blood. Ophthalmopathy was predicted by the model a median of approximately 6 months ahead of onset.

V was pared by 1 base and J by 5 bases, with 8 bases between. Germline assignment: CDR1 KGHSH and CDR2 LQKENI. This CDR3 region has 13 residues. In the case of this clonotype: What it binds is unknown.

RNA transcripts provided the source from which TCR beta CDR3 regions were amplified. HTBI primers drove first-round RT-PCR of the TCR CDR3. MiXCR, applied by TCRdb to the multiplex PCR reads, yields one record per CDR3 protein. The sample has about 290,000 distinct CDR3 sequences; approximately 16% are singletons. This chain connects TRBV18 to TRBJ1-2; D call uncertain. The TCR originated in a man aged 30 to 45 with Graves' hyperthyroidism. The sequenced sample was blood. CDR3 sequence: CASSPRNTYGYTF. CDR3 coding DNA: TGTGCCAGCTCACCACGAAACACTTATGGCTACACCTTC.